The 8 T cell receptor beta chains listed next were all sequenced from one sample in a study of cytomegalovirus exposure and HLA in healthy donors. The PCR used 60 Vbeta and 13 Jbeta primers. The repertoire was sequenced with immunoSEQ multiplex PCR; TCRdb's copy has only in-frame clones and lacks some. This sample has around 130,000 clones, with approximately 70% found just once. Sequences were obtained from PBMCs. Receptors originate from a woman aged 55-69 years in good health and CMV-seropositive.

The rearrangement joins TRBV2 to TRBJ1-1, with D tentatively TRBD1 (5 bases). This CDR3 comprises 14 residues. The germline V and J ends were trimmed by 3 bases and 2 bases, with 10 bases remaining between them. Germline V gives CDR1 SNHLY, CDR2 FYNNEI. Here the CDR3 DNA reads TGTGCCAGCAGTGACACAGGACACAACACTGAAGCTTTCTTT. This gives the protein CASSDTGHNTEAFF. Full variable domain (missing parts from reference TRBV2 and TRBJ1-1): EPEVTQTPSHQVTQMGQEVILRCVPISNHLYFYWYRQILGQKVEFLVSFYNNEISEKSEIFDDQFSVERPDGSNFTLKIRSTKLEDSAMYFCASSDTGHNTEAFFGQGTRLTVV.

The chain has TRBV15 and TRBJ2-7, with D perhaps matching TRBD1 (7 bases). Germline loops: CDR1 LNHNV, CDR2 YYDKDF (reference sequence). The V and J ends lost 5 bases and 2 bases respectively, with 16 bases between them. CDR3 length: 15 residues. CDR3 DNA sequence: TGTGCCACCAGCGCGGGGACAGTATGGCCCTACGAGCAGTACTTC. Encoded protein: CATSAGTVWPYEQYF.

This rearrangement joins TRBV19 to TRBJ1-3; 9 bases are shared with TRBD1. The V segment lost 10 bases and the J segment 4 bases; nucleotides outside the gene matches: 11. The length of the CDR3 is 15 residues. Looked up from germline, CDR1 is LNHDA and CDR2 is SQIVND (reference sequence). The CDR3: CATTGGYDVGNTIYF. The CDR3 nucleotides are TGTGCCACAACAGGGGGCTACGATGTCGGAAACACCATATATTTT.

The CDR3 DNA reads as TGTGCCAGCAGCTTGGGGGGGCAATCTGGCACTGAAGCTTTCTTT. Its translation is CASSLGGQSGTEAFF. This sequence joins TRBV5-5 and TRBJ1-1; D perhaps matches TRBD1 (6 bases). Germline V gene lookup returns CDR1 SGHKS and CDR2 YYEKEE (reference sequence). CDR3 length: 15 residues. The V and J ends lost 0 bases and 4 bases respectively, with 13 bases between them.

Written as DNA, the CDR3 is TGTGCCAGCAGCTCAGACGCACCGGGACAACCTTTCTATGGCTACACCTTC. Its protein product is CASSSDAPGQPFYGYTF. V is TRBV7-2 and J is TRBJ1-2; D possibly corresponds to TRBD1 (6 bases). Between the trimmed V and J ends, which lost 4 bases and 4 bases, there was a span of 22 bases. Germline CDR1 and CDR2: SGHTA and FQGNSA. The CDR3 consists of 17 residues. The full variable domain, rest sourced from reference TRBV7-2 and TRBJ1-2, is GAGVSQSPSNKVTEKGKDVELRCDPISGHTALYWYRQSLGQGLEFLIYFQGNSAPDKSGLPSDRFSAERTGGSVSTLTIQRTQQEDSAVYLCASSSDAPGQPFYGYTFGSGTRLTVV.

The V and J genes are TRBV6-1 and TRBJ2-2; 9 bases fit TRBD1. The CDR3 has 14 amino acids. Germline V gene lookup returns CDR1 MNHNS and CDR2 SASEGT. With 7 bases clipped from V and 7 bases from J, the junction kept 7 bases outside the gene matches. CDR3 bases: TGTGCCAGCATTATACAGGGGGCCGGCGGGGAGCTGTTTTTT. Amino acids: CASIIQGAGGELFF.

V gene TRBV7-2 combines with J gene TRBJ1-2, with 11 nucleotides matching TRBD1. The CDR3 is made up of 15 amino acids. J gave up 7 bases and V 5 bases, and 9 bases lay outside the gene matches. Germline CDR1 is SGHTA and CDR2 is FQGNSA. In nucleotides, the CDR3 is TGTGCCAGCAGCCAAGCTAGGGGACAGGGGGGTGGCTACACCTTC. This translates into CASSQARGQGGGYTF.

The chain joins TRBV7-8 to TRBJ1-6; D might be TRBD1 (6 bases). The germline V gene has CDR1 SGHVS and CDR2 FQNEAQ. The CDR3 runs 14 residues. Trimming stripped 7 bases from V and 4 bases from J, with 11 bases between. CDR3 amino acids: CASNRDPYNSPLHF. The CDR3 DNA reads as TGTGCCAGCAACAGGGACCCGTATAATTCACCCCTCCACTTT.